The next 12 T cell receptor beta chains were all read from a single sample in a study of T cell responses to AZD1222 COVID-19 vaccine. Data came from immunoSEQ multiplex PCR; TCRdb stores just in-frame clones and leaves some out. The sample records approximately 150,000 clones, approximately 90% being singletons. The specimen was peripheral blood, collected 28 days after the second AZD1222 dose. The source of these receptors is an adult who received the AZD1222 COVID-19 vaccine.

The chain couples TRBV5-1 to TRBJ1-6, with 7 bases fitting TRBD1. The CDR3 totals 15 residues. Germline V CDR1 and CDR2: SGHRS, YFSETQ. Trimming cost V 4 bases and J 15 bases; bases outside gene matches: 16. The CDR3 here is CASSLGSYRGGLLHF. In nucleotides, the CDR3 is TGCGCCAGCAGCCTCGGGTCCTACAGGGGAGGGCTCCTCCACTTT.

In DNA form, the CDR3 reads TGTGCCAGCAGTCGAGCGGGAGGAGAGACCCAGTACTTC. This translates into CASSRAGGETQYF. The V and J genes are TRBV7-9 and TRBJ2-5, with 9 bases lining up with TRBD2. CDR3 length: 13 residues. V dropped 6 bases and J dropped 4; count of bases not matched to a gene: 3. Germline values: CDR1 SEHNR, CDR2 FQNEAQ (reference sequence).

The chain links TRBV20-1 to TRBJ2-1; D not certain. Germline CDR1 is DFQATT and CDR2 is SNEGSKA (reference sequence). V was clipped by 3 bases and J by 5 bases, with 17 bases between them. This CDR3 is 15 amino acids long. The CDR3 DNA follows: TGCAGTGCTAGTCAGCCGGCGTCAACCCACAATGAGCAGTTCTTC. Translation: CSASQPASTHNEQFF.

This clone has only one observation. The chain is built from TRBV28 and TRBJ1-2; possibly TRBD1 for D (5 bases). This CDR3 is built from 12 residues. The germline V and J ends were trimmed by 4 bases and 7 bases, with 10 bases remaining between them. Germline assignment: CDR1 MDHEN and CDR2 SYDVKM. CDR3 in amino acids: CASSSDMSGYTF. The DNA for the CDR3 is TGTGCCAGCAGTTCGGACATGAGTGGCTACACCTTC.

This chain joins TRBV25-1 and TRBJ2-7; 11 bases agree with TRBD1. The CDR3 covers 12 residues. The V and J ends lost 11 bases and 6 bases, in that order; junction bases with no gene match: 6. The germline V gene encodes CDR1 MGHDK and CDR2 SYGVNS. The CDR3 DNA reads TGTGCCTCCGGACAGGGGGCGGGCGAGCAGTACTTC. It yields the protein CASGQGAGEQYF.

The CDR3 region is CASSFQISEAFF. DNA for the CDR3: TGTGCCAGCAGTTTCCAGATTTCTGAAGCTTTCTTT. The genes are TRBV28 and TRBJ1-1; D ambiguous. CDR1 is MDHEN, CDR2 SYDVKM, per germline. This CDR3 is 12 amino acids long. The V gene lost 3 bases and the J gene lost 6 bases, with 8 bases spanning the gap.

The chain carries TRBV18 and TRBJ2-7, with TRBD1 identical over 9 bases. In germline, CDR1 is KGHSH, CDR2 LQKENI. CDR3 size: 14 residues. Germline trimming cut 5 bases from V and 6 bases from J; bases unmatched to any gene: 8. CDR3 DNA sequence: TGTGCCAGCTCAAGGGGACAGGGTATTGCCGAGCAGTACTTC. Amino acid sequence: CASSRGQGIAEQYF.

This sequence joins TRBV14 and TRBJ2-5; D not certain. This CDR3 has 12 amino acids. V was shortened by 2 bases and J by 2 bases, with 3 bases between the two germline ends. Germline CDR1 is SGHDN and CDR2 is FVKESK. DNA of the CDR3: TGTGCCAGCAGCCAAAAGCAAGAGACCCAGTACTTC. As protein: CASSQKQETQYF.

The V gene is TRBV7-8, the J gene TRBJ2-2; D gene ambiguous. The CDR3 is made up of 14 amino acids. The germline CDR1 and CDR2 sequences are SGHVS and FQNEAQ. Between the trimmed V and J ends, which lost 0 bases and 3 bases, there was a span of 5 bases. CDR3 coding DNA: TGTGCCAGCAGCTTAGCGGGGTACACCGGGGAGCTGTTTTTT. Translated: CASSLAGYTGELFF.

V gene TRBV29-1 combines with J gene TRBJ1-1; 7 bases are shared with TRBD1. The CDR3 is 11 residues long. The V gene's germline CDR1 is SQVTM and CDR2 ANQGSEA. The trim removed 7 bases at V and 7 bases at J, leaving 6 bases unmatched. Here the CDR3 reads CSAFRDSEAFF. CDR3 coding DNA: TGCAGCGCCTTCCGGGACAGTGAAGCTTTCTTT.

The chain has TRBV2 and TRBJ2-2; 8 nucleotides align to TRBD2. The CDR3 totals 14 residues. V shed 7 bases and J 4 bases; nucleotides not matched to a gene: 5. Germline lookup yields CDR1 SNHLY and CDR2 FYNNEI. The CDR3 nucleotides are TGTGCCAGCAATAGACTAGCGTCCACCGGGGAGCTGTTTTTT. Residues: CASNRLASTGELFF.

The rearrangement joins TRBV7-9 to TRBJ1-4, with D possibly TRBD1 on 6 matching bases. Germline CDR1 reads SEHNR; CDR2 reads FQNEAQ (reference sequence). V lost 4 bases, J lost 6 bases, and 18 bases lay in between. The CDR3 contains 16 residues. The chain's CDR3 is CASSSRGSSIDEKLFF. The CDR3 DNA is TGTGCCAGCAGCTCCAGGGGTTCTAGTATCGATGAAAAACTGTTTTTT.